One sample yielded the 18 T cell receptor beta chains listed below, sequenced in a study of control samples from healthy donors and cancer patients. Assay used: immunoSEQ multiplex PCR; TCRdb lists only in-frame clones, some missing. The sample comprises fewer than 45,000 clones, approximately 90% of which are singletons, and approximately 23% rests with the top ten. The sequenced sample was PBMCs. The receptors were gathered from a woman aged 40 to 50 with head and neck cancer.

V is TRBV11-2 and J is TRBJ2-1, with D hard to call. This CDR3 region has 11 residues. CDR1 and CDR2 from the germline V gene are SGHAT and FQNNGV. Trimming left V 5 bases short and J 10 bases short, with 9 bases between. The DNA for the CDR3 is TGTGCCAGCAGCCCCCTTTGGGAGCAGTTCTTC. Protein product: CASSPLWEQFF. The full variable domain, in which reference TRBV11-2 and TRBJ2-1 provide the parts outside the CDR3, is EAGVAQSPRYKIIEKRQSVAFWCNPISGHATLYWYQQILGQGPKLLIQFQNNGVVDDSQLPKDRFSAERLKGVDSTLKIQPAKLEDSAVYLCASSPLWEQFFGPGTRLTVL.

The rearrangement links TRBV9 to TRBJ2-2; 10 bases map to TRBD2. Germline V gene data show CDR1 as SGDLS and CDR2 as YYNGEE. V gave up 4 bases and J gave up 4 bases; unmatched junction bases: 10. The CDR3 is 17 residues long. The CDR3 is CASSLDPGLASTGELFF. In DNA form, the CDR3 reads TGTGCCAGCAGCCTAGACCCGGGACTAGCGAGCACCGGGGAGCTGTTTTTT.

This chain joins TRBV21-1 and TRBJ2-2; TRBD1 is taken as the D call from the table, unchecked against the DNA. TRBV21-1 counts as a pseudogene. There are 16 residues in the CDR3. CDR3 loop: CASVRSGQGGTGELFF. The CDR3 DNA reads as TGTGCCAGCGTCCGATCTGGACAGGGGGGGACCGGGGAGCTGTTTTTT.

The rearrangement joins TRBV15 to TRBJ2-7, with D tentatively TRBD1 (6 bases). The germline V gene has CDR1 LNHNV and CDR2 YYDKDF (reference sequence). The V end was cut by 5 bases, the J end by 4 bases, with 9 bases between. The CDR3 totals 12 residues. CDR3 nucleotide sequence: TGTGCCACCAGCGTACAGGGTTACGAGCAGTACTTC. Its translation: CATSVQGYEQYF. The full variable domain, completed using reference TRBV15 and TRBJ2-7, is DAMVIQNPRYQVTQFGKPVTLSCSQTLNHNVMYWYQQKSSQAPKLLFHYYDKDFNNEADTPDNFQSRRPNTSFCFLDIRSPGLGDTAMYLCATSVQGYEQYFGPGTRLTVT.

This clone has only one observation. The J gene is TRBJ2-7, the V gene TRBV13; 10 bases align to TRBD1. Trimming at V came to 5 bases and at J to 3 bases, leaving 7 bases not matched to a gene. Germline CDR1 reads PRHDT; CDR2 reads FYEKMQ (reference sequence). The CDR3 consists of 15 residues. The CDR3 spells CASSPRDRGYYEQYF. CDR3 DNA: TGTGCCAGCAGCCCCCGGGACAGGGGTTACTACGAGCAGTACTTC.

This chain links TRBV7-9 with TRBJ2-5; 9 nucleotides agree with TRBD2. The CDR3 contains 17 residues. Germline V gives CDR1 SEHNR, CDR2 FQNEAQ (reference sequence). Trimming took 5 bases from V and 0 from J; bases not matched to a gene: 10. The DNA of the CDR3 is TGTGCCAGCAGCGCACCGCCTTCTAGCGGGAACCAAGAGACCCAGTACTTC. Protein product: CASSAPPSSGNQETQYF.

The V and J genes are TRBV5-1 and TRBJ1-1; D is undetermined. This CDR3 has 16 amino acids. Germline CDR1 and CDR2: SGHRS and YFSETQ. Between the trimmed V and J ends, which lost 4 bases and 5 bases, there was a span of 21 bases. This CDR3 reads CASSLRVPGFGTEAFF. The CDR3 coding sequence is TGCGCCAGCAGCCTACGGGTCCCCGGTTTTGGGACTGAAGCTTTCTTT. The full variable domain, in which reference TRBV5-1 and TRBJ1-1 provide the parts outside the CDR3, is KAGVTQTPRYLIKTRGQQVTLSCSPISGHRSVSWYQQTPGQGLQFLFEYFSETQRNKGNFPGRFSGRQFSNSRSEMNVSTLELGDSALYLCASSLRVPGFGTEAFFGQGTRLTVV.

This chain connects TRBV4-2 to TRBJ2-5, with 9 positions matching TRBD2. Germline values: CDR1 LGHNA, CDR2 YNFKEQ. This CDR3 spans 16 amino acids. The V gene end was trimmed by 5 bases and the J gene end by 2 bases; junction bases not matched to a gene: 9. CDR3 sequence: CASSAHPAGGQETQYF. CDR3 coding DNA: TGTGCCAGCAGCGCCCACCCGGCGGGGGGGCAAGAGACCCAGTACTTC.

In DNA form, the CDR3 reads TGCGCCAGCAGCTTGAACGGTTTTAATGAAAAACTGTTTTTT. Protein: CASSLNGFNEKLFF. V usage is TRBV5-1 and J usage is TRBJ1-4; no definite D call. CDR1 and CDR2 (germline): SGHRS, YFSETQ. V was clipped by 1 base and J by 4 bases, with 8 bases between them. The CDR3 is 14 residues long.

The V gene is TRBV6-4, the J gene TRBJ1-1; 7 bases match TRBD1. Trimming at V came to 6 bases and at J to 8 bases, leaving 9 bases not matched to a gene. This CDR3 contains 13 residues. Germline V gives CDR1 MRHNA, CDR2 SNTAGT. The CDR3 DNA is TGTGCCAGCAGCCGGGACAGCGGTCGGGAAGCTTTCTTT. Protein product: CASSRDSGREAFF.

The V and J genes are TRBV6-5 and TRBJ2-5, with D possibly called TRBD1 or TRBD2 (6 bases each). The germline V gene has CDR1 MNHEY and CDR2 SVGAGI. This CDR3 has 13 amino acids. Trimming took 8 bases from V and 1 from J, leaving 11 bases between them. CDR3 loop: CASLEGGQETQYF. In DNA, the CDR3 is TGTGCCAGCCTAGAGGGGGGCCAAGAGACCCAGTACTTC.

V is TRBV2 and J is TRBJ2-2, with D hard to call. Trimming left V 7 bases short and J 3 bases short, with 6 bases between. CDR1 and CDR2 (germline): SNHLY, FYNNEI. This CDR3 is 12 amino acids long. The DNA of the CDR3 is TGTGCCAGCATTAGTTACACCGGGGAGCTGTTTTTT. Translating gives CASISYTGELFF.

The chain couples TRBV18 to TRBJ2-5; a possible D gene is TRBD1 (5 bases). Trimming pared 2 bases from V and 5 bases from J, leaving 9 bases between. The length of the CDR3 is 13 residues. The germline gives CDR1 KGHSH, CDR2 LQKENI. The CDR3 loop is CASSPTPGETQYF. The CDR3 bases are TGTGCCAGCTCACCAACGCCAGGGGAGACCCAGTACTTC.

CDR3: CSAGQAYEQYF. CDR3 in DNA: TGCAGCGCGGGACAGGCCTACGAGCAGTACTTC. The V and J genes are TRBV29-1 and TRBJ2-7, with TRBD1 matching 8 bases. The germline gives CDR1 SQVTM, CDR2 ANQGSEA. This CDR3 is built from 11 residues. J lost 2 bases, V lost 7 bases, and 1 base had no gene match.

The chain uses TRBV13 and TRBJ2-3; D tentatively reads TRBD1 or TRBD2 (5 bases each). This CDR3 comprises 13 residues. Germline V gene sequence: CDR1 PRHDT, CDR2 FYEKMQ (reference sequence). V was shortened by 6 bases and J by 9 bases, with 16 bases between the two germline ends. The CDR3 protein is CASSDKEGPTQYF. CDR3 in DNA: TGTGCCAGCAGTGACAAAGAGGGACCGACGCAGTATTTT.

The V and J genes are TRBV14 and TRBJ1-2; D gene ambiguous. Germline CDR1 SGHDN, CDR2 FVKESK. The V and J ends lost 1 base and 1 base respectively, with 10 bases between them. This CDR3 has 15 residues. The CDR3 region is CASSQGLNNNYGYTF. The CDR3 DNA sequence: TGTGCCAGCAGCCAAGGTCTTAACAATAACTATGGCTACACCTTC.

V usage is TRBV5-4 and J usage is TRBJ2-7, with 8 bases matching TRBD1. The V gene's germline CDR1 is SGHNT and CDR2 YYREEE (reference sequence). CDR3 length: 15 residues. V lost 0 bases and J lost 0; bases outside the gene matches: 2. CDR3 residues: CASSLGQGASYEQYF. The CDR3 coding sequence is TGTGCCAGCAGCTTGGGGCAGGGGGCCTCCTACGAGCAGTACTTC.

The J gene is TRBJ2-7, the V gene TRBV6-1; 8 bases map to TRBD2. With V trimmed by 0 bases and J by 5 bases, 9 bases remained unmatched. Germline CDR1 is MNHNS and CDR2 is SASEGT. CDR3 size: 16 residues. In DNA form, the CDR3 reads TGTGCCAGCAGTGAAGCGGGTCGGGAGGGGGGCCACGAGCAGTACTTC. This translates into CASSEAGREGGHEQYF.